This T cell receptor (beta chain) was captured in a study of shared clonotypes between healthy human individuals. With respect to this clone: Its antigen is as yet unknown. Other DNA sequences from this sample encode an identical CDR3 as well.

TCRdb keeps only in-frame clones here, not all; method: immunoSEQ multiplex PCR. Of over 2 million clones listed, about 94% are singletons. Findings and caveats of the study: Some naive CD4 clonotypes, around 5%, turned up in common across several donors. Some clonotypes were shared by all four sorted-subset donors, while others were not shared. The non-shared ones had lower generation probabilities than the shared ones.

The CDR3 extends over 15 amino acids. Germline V gives CDR1 SGHRS, CDR2 YFSETQ. Trimming took 0 bases from V and 4 from J, leaving 14 bases between them. Positively selected for CCR7, the CD45RO-negative cells used as naive CD8 cells excluded terminally differentiated effector memory CD45RA+ cells. The chain joins TRBV5-1 to TRBJ2-7; D may be TRBD1 or TRBD2 (5 bases each). The receptor comes from a man aged 18 to 29 in good health. Sequenced: naive CD8+ T cells sorted from blood. CDR3 nucleotide sequence: TGCGCCAGCAGCTTGGATCAGGGTACGGGATACGAGCAGTACTTC. It codes for CASSLDQGTGYEQYF.